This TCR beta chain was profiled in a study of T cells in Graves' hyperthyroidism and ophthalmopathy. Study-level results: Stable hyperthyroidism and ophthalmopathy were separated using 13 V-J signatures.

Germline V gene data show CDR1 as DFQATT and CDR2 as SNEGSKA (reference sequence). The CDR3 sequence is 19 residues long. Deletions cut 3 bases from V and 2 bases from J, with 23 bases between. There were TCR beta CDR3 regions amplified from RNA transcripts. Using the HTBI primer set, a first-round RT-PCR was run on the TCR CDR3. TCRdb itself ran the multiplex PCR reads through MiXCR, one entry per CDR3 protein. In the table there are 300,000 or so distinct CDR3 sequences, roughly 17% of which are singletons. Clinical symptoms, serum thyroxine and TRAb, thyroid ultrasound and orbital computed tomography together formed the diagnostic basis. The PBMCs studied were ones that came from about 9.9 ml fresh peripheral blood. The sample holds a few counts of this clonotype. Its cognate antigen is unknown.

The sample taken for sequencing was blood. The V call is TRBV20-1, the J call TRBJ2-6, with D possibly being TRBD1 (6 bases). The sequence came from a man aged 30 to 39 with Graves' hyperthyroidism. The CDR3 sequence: CSARFPSGQGMTGANVLTF. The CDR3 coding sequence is TGCAGTGCTAGGTTTCCTTCAGGGCAGGGGATGACTGGGGCCAACGTCCTGACTTTC.